The 31 T cell receptor beta chains presented below share a single source sample, sequenced in a study of PD-L1 blockade in urothelial cancer (TCRdb year 2017). Receptor amplification or capture employed the immunoSEQ multiplex PCR assay. The source is immuneACCESS, and TCRdb retained only in-frame sequences with V and J called. Part of the clones is not carried over; for the studies checked, unresolved V genes explain less than half of this, and the remainder is unexplained. This sample gives some 80,000 clones in total; about 85% of them show up just once. The ten top clones hold roughly 6.1% of the sample. The specimen comprised PBMCs, sampled around atezolizumab (anti-PD-L1) treatment. The receptors here all came from a woman aged 70 to 79 with urothelial cancer.

The chain carries TRBV7-2 and TRBJ2-5, with unresolved D. CDR1 SGHTA and CDR2 FQGNSA come from the germline V gene. This CDR3 comprises 11 residues. V lost 3 bases and J 5 bases, leaving 4 bases between the germline ends. As DNA, the CDR3 is TGTGCCAGCAGCTTTCGGGAGACCCAGTACTTC. It encodes CASSFRETQYF.

The chain is built from TRBV7-2 and TRBJ1-3, with 8 bases lining up with TRBD1. V dropped 4 bases and J dropped 7; count of bases not matched to a gene: 6. CDR1 and CDR2 (germline): SGHTA, FQGNSA. The CDR3 spans 14 residues. CDR3 protein: CASSSRTGMNTIYF. CDR3 nucleotide sequence: TGTGCCAGCAGCTCCCGGACAGGGATGAACACCATATATTTT.

The V and J genes are TRBV5-5 and TRBJ2-7; tentative D call: TRBD2 (5 bases). The V end was cut by 4 bases, the J end by 2 bases, with 13 bases between. Per the germline V gene, CDR1 is SGHKS and CDR2 is YYEKEE (reference sequence). The CDR3 contains 14 residues. In nucleotides, the CDR3 is TGTGCCAGCAGCCCGGAGGTCCCAGCCTACGAGCAGTACTTC. It yields the protein CASSPEVPAYEQYF.

This sequence joins TRBV18 and TRBJ1-1; D gene unclear. The CDR3 loop spans 15 amino acids. Germline CDR1 is KGHSH and CDR2 is LQKENI. Between the trimmed V and J ends, which lost 1 base and 6 bases, there was a span of 15 bases. CDR3 DNA sequence: TGTGCCAGCTCACCACGGCAGGTCCTTGGCCCTGAAGCTTTCTTT. Its translation: CASSPRQVLGPEAFF.

V is TRBV19 and J is TRBJ2-7, with 8 bases identical to TRBD1. The CDR3 length is 14 residues. Trimming removed 4 bases from V and 3 bases from J; junction bases left unmatched: 5. Germline CDR1 LNHDA, CDR2 SQIVND (reference sequence). The CDR3 sequence is CASSTGQGHYEQYF. The DNA for the CDR3 is TGTGCCAGTAGTACCGGACAGGGTCACTACGAGCAGTACTTC. Full variable domain (remainder filled in from reference TRBV19 and TRBJ2-7): DGGITQSPKYLFRKEGQNVTLSCEQNLNHDAMYWYRQDPGQGLRLIYYSQIVNDFQKGDIAEGYSVSREKKESFPLTVTSAQKNPTAFYLCASSTGQGHYEQYFGPGTRLTVT.

The table lists this clone with a count of one. V is TRBV27 and J is TRBJ2-2; maybe TRBD1 (5 bases). V was shortened by 1 base and J by 1 base, with 10 bases between the two germline ends. CDR1 and CDR2 (germline): MNHEY, SMNVEV (reference sequence). CDR3 length: 16 amino acids. The CDR3 sequence is CASSLFQGGNTGELFF. The CDR3, as DNA: TGTGCCAGCAGTTTATTCCAGGGCGGGAACACCGGGGAGCTGTTTTTT.

The chain combines TRBV30 with TRBJ2-1, with 8 bases lining up with TRBD2. The CDR3 sequence is 16 residues long. With V trimmed by 2 bases and J by 5 bases, 11 bases remained unmatched. Germline loops: CDR1 GTSNPN, CDR2 SVGIG (reference sequence). The CDR3 here is CAWSTRWVAGNNEQFF. The DNA for the CDR3 is TGTGCCTGGAGTACCCGGTGGGTAGCGGGGAACAATGAGCAGTTCTTC.

The chain links TRBV20-1 to TRBJ1-1; D is undetermined. Per germline, CDR1 DFQATT and CDR2 SNEGSKA (reference sequence). The CDR3 has 11 amino acids. Trimming took off 6 bases at V and 6 bases at J, with 11 bases between the two ends. The DNA for the CDR3 is TGCAGTGCGGTGGTAAAGCCTGAAGCTTTCTTT. Amino acids: CSAVVKPEAFF.

The chain couples TRBV15 to TRBJ2-7; D is possibly TRBD1 (6 bases). Germline V gene data show CDR1 as LNHNV and CDR2 as YYDKDF (reference sequence). The CDR3 sequence is 14 residues long. V lost 1 base and J 8 bases, leaving 15 bases between the germline ends. The CDR3 coding sequence is TGTGCCACCAGCAGAGTCGTCCGGGACACTAAGCAGTACTTC. Translating gives CATSRVVRDTKQYF.

This clone was seen a handful of times. CDR3 sequence: CAWSRQSYGYTF. CDR3 DNA sequence: TGTGCCTGGAGCAGACAGTCTTATGGCTACACCTTC. The chain combines TRBV30 with TRBJ1-2; D is perhaps TRBD1 (5 bases). This CDR3 region has 12 residues. In germline, CDR1 is GTSNPN, CDR2 SVGIG (reference sequence). Deletions cut 3 bases from V and 5 bases from J, with 10 bases between.

A note on this clone: At one of its ends the junction is not consistent with the germline gene, which may arise from a read error. This rearrangement joins TRBV5-1 to TRBJ2-3; a weak D match, TRBD2 (6 bases). CDR3 size: 15 residues. The germline V gene encodes CDR1 SGHRS and CDR2 YFSETQ. DNA for the CDR3: TGCGCCAGCAGCTTGGCCGGGAGCGATGGAGATACGCAGTGTTTT. Translating it yields CASSLAGSDGDTQCF.

The chain links TRBV18 to TRBJ1-1; D gene unclear. There are 13 residues in the CDR3. V was trimmed by 4 bases and J by 1 base, leaving 7 bases between them. The germline V gene has CDR1 KGHSH and CDR2 LQKENI. The chain's CDR3 is CASSQTENTEAFF. The CDR3 nucleotides are TGTGCCAGCTCACAAACAGAGAACACTGAAGCTTTCTTT.

The V gene is TRBV27, the J gene TRBJ2-3; 7 bases are a match to TRBD2. The length of the CDR3 is 16 residues. CDR1 and CDR2 from the germline V gene are MNHEY and SMNVEV (reference sequence). Trimming cost V 4 bases and J 3 bases; bases outside gene matches: 10. CDR3 coding DNA: TGTGCCAGCAGTTCCCGGGGGGAGGGGTCGACAGATACGCAGTATTTT. Translated: CASSSRGEGSTDTQYF.

This chain uses TRBV6-1 with TRBJ1-2; 8 bases align to TRBD1. Trimming removed 7 bases from V and 8 bases from J; junction bases left unmatched: 15. The CDR3 has 15 residues. Germline V gene data show CDR1 as MNHNS and CDR2 as SASEGT. CDR3 nucleotides: TGTGCCAGCATGGACAGGGTGCGCCGGGGTCGCGGCTACACCTTC. It encodes CASMDRVRRGRGYTF.

The chain has TRBV27 and TRBJ2-7, with 12 bases matching TRBD1. Germline V CDR1 and CDR2: MNHEY, SMNVEV (reference sequence). CDR3 length: 14 residues. The V gene end was trimmed by 5 bases and the J gene end by 6 bases; junction bases not matched to a gene: 5. CDR3 residues: CASSPGTGGSEQYF. As DNA, the CDR3 is TGTGCCAGCAGTCCCGGGACAGGGGGCTCCGAGCAGTACTTC.

J is TRBJ2-5 and V is TRBV30; D possibly corresponds to TRBD2 (6 bases). CDR3 length: 16 amino acids. V was clipped by 0 bases and J by 2 bases, with 16 bases between them. CDR1 GTSNPN and CDR2 SVGIG come from the germline V gene (reference sequence). CDR3 coding DNA: TGTGCCTGGAGTGTTTCTAGCGCTCTGGGACAAGAGACCCAGTACTTC. The encoded protein is CAWSVSSALGQETQYF.

The chain recombines TRBV10-3 with TRBJ2-3; TRBD2 is a possible D gene (5 bases). V was trimmed by 0 bases and J by 0 bases, leaving 10 bases between them. The CDR3 sequence is 16 residues long. Germline CDR1 reads ENHRY; CDR2 reads SYGVKD. CDR3 sequence (DNA): TGTGCCATCAGTGAGTCGAGGAGGCTTAGCACAGATACGCAGTATTTT. Protein product: CAISESRRLSTDTQYF.

The J gene is TRBJ1-2, the V gene TRBV18; TRBD1 agrees at 11 bases. Germline trimming cut 5 bases from V and 6 bases from J; bases unmatched to any gene: 8. Germline values: CDR1 KGHSH, CDR2 LQKENI. CDR3 length: 15 amino acids. Here the CDR3 reads CASSYRDRGTNGYTF. Written as DNA, the CDR3 is TGTGCCAGCTCATACCGGGACAGGGGGACGAATGGCTACACCTTC.

This chain links TRBV7-7 with TRBJ2-2, with TRBD2 identical over 13 bases. V trimming: 5 bases; J trimming: 10 bases; junction bases outside the gene matches: 7. The CDR3 consists of 15 residues. Germline-derived CDR1 and CDR2 are SSHAT and FNYEAQ (reference sequence). The CDR3 coding sequence is TGTGCCAGCAGCGCCACCGGGACTAGCGGGGAGGAGCTGTTTTTT. Residues: CASSATGTSGEELFF.

A few counts support this clone. The V and J genes are TRBV6-5 and TRBJ2-7; D gene uncertain. Trimming shortened V by 0 bases and J by 3 bases, and 12 bases separated the two germline ends. Germline V gene data show CDR1 as MNHEY and CDR2 as SVGAGI. The CDR3 runs 15 residues. The CDR3 coding sequence is TGTGCCAGCAGTTACTCGATCGTGGCAGACTACGAGCAGTACTTC. Its protein product is CASSYSIVADYEQYF.

The J gene is TRBJ1-1, the V gene TRBV5-1; 7 positions agree with TRBD1. Germline CDR1 and CDR2: SGHRS and YFSETQ. CDR3 length: 17 amino acids. The trim removed 1 base at V and 0 bases at J, leaving 9 bases unmatched. The CDR3 loop is CASSLSPPGQLNTEAFF. CDR3 nucleotides: TGCGCCAGCAGCTTGTCCCCTCCGGGACAGCTGAACACTGAAGCTTTCTTT.

The DNA for the CDR3 is TGCGCCAGCAGTCCCTCGACAGGGGACTATGGCTACACCTTC. Its protein is CASSPSTGDYGYTF. This rearrangement joins TRBV23-1 to TRBJ1-2; 8 bases are shared with TRBD1. TRBV23-1 is noted as an ORF with a role that remains uncertain. The CDR3 has 14 residues. J lost 3 bases, V lost 4 bases, and 4 bases had no gene match.

V is TRBV28 and J is TRBJ2-1; TRBD2 agrees at 11 bases. Germline V lookup: CDR1 MDHEN, CDR2 SYDVKM. V shed 5 bases and J 8 bases; nucleotides not matched to a gene: 8. The CDR3 runs 15 residues. The CDR3: CASSPRLAGLDEQFF. The CDR3 DNA reads TGTGCCAGCAGTCCCCGACTAGCGGGACTGGATGAGCAGTTCTTC.

The chain has TRBV7-2 and TRBJ2-7, with TRBD2 matching over 8 bases. The length of the CDR3 is 14 residues. V dropped 3 bases and J dropped 6; count of bases not matched to a gene: 7. Germline lookup yields CDR1 SGHTA and CDR2 FQGNSA. As DNA, the CDR3 is TGTGCCAGCAGCTTGAGGACTAGCAAGGCCGAGCAGTACTTC. It translates to CASSLRTSKAEQYF.

This sequence joins TRBV2 and TRBJ1-1; 9 bases map to TRBD1. The V gene's germline CDR1 is SNHLY and CDR2 FYNNEI. V shed 1 base, J shed 4 bases, and the junction held 4 bases outside the gene matches. The CDR3 extends over 15 amino acids. This CDR3 is CASSEDRGRGTEAFF. In DNA form, the CDR3 reads TGTGCCAGCAGTGAAGACAGGGGGCGAGGCACTGAAGCTTTCTTT.

V is TRBV5-6 and J is TRBJ1-1, with TRBD1 matching over 8 bases. V was clipped by 5 bases and J by 6 bases; unmatched bases: 6. The CDR3 has 13 amino acids. Germline-derived CDR1 and CDR2 are SGHDT and YYEEEE. CDR3 nucleotides: TGTGCCAGCAGGCCAGACAGGGGACCTGAAGCTTTCTTT. This translates into CASRPDRGPEAFF. Full variable domain (missing parts from reference TRBV5-6 and TRBJ1-1): DAGVTQSPTHLIKTRGQQVTLRCSPKSGHDTVSWYQQALGQGPQFIFQYYEEEERQRGNFPDRFSGHQFPNYSSELNVNALLLGDSALYLCASRPDRGPEAFFGQGTRLTVV.

The chain has TRBV5-1 and TRBJ1-1, with 7 bases matching TRBD1. Germline V gene data show CDR1 as SGHRS and CDR2 as YFSETQ. The length of the CDR3 is 15 residues. V gave up 3 bases and J gave up 5 bases; unmatched junction bases: 10. This CDR3 is CASSSLRGRGTEAFF. The DNA for the CDR3 is TGCGCCAGCAGCTCCCTTAGGGGGCGTGGGACTGAAGCTTTCTTT.

The DNA of the CDR3 is TGCGCCAGCAGCCAAGTTGGGGCGGGGGGGGGCCCAGAGACCCAGTACTTC. This translates into CASSQVGAGGGPETQYF. This sequence joins TRBV4-1 and TRBJ2-5; 9 bases match TRBD2. Germline loops: CDR1 MGHRA, CDR2 YSYEKL. The V gene end was trimmed by 1 base and the J gene end by 4 bases; junction bases not matched to a gene: 10. The CDR3 length is 17 residues.

The chain joins TRBV4-1 to TRBJ1-3; 7 bases are a match to TRBD1. Germline CDR1 MGHRA, CDR2 YSYEKL. The CDR3 consists of 15 residues. The V gene end was trimmed by 1 base and the J gene end by 0 bases; junction bases not matched to a gene: 0. CDR3 DNA sequence: TGCGCCAGCAGCCAAGGACAGGGCTCTGGAAACACCATATATTTT. Translation gives CASSQGQGSGNTIYF.

This chain links TRBV9 with TRBJ2-1; the match to TRBD2 covers 9 bases. Germline values: CDR1 SGDLS, CDR2 YYNGEE. V lost 0 bases to trimming and J lost 3 bases; unmatched junction nucleotides: 4. This CDR3 spans 16 amino acids. The CDR3: CASSVAGTSSYNEQFF. The DNA for the CDR3 is TGTGCCAGCAGCGTAGCTGGGACTAGCAGCTACAATGAGCAGTTCTTC.

This rearrangement joins TRBV7-9 to TRBJ1-2, with D possibly matching TRBD1 (6 bases). Trimming cost V 5 bases and J 7 bases, with 14 bases left between them. The CDR3 has 13 residues. Germline V gene sequence: CDR1 SEHNR, CDR2 FQNEAQ (reference sequence). For the CDR3, the DNA is TGTGCCAGCAGCCCCGACGGACAGATTGGCTACACCTTC. This translates into CASSPDGQIGYTF.